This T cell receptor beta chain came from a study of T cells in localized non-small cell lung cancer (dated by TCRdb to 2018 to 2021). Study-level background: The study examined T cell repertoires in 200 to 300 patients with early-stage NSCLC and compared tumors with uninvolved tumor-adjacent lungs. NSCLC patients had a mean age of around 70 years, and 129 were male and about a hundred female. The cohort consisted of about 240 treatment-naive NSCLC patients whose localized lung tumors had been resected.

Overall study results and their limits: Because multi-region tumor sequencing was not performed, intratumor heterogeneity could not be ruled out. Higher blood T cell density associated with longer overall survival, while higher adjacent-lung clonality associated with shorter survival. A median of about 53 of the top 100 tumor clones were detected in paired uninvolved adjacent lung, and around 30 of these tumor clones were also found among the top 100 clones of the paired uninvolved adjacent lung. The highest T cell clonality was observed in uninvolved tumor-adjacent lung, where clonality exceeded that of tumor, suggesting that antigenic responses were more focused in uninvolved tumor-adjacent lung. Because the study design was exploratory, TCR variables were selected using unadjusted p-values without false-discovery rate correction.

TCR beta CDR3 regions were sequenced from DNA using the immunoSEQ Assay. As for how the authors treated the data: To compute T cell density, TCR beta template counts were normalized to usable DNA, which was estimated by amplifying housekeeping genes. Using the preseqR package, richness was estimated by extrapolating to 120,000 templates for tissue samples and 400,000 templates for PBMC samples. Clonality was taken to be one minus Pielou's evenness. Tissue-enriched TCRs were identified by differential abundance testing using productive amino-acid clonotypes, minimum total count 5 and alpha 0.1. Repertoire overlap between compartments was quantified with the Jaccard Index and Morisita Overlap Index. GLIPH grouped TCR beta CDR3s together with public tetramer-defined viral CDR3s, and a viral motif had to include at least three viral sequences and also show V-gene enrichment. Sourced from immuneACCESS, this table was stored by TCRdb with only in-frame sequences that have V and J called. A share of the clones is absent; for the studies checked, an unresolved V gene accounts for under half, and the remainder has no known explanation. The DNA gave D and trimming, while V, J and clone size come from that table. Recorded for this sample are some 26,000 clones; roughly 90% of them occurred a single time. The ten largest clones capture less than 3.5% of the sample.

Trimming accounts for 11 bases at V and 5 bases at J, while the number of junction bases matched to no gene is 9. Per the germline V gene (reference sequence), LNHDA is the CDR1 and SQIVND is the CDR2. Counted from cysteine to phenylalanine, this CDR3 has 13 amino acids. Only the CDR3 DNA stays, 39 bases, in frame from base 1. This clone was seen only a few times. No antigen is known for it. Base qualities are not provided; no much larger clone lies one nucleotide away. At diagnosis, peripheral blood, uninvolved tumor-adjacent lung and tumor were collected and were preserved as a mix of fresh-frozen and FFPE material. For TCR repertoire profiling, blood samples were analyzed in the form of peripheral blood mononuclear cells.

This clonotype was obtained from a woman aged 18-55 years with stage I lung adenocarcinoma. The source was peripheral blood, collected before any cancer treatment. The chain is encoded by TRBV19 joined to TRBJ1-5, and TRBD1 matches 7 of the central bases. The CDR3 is CAAQGNFDQPQHF. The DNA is TGTGCCGCACAGGGGAATTTTGATCAGCCCCAGCATTTT.